The 30 T cell receptor beta chains reported below all come from one sample, sequenced in a study of cytomegalovirus exposure and HLA in healthy donors. Vbeta (60) and Jbeta (13) primers were used in the PCR. Produced via immunoSEQ multiplex PCR; TCRdb's table is partial and in-frame only. This sample's table reports 65,000 to 90,000 clones. Sample: PBMCs. These receptors came from a man aged 40-49 years in good health and CMV-seronegative.

This chain connects TRBV14 to TRBJ2-5; the D gene is possibly TRBD1 (8 bases). This CDR3 has 16 amino acids. V lost 1 base to trimming and J lost 5 bases, with 17 bases between them. Germline CDR1 SGHDN, CDR2 FVKESK. The CDR3 region has the DNA TGTGCCAGCAGCCAAGTTCGAGGACAGGGAGGGGAGACCCAGTACTTC. Translated: CASSQVRGQGGETQYF.

This sequence joins TRBV5-1 and TRBJ2-5; TRBD1 matches 8 bases. This CDR3 region has 13 residues. With V trimmed by 4 bases and J by 13 bases, 12 bases remained unmatched. Germline V CDR1 and CDR2: SGHRS, YFSETQ. The CDR3 DNA follows: TGCGCCAGCAGCACTTCCGGGACAGGCCTTTGGTACTTC. It is translated as CASSTSGTGLWYF.

The chain joins TRBV9 to TRBJ2-1; 13 bases line up with TRBD2. CDR3 length equals 16 residues. V was clipped by 0 bases and J by 8 bases; unmatched bases: 5. The V gene's germline CDR1 is SGDLS and CDR2 YYNGEE. Here the CDR3 reads CASSVGGLAGVYEQFF. The CDR3 coding sequence is TGTGCCAGCAGCGTAGGAGGACTAGCGGGGGTATATGAGCAGTTCTTC.

This chain links TRBV6-6 with TRBJ2-1; D might be TRBD1 (6 bases). Germline CDR1 is MNHNY and CDR2 is SVGAGI (reference sequence). The CDR3 has 13 residues. Trimming removed 0 bases from V and 8 bases from J, with 8 bases in between. CDR3 in DNA: TGTGCCAGCAGTTACTCACAGGGTGATGAGCAGTTCTTC. Translation: CASSYSQGDEQFF.

The chain joins TRBV5-6 to TRBJ1-4, with D perhaps matching TRBD1 (6 bases). This CDR3 comprises 15 residues. Germline values: CDR1 SGHDT, CDR2 YYEEEE. With 4 bases removed from V and 8 bases from J, the gap between germline ends came to 18 bases. CDR3 sequence: CASSTTGTSGEKLFF. The DNA for the CDR3 is TGTGCCAGCAGCACGACAGGAACCTCGGGAGAAAAACTGTTTTTT.

This chain joins TRBV7-3 and TRBJ2-1, with a weak D call TRBD1 (6 bases). V was trimmed by 4 bases and J by 8 bases, leaving 12 bases between them. From germline, CDR1 is SGHTA and CDR2 FQGTGA. This CDR3 comprises 13 residues. The CDR3 loop is CASSSDRSHEQFF. CDR3 DNA: TGTGCCAGCAGCTCTGACAGGTCCCATGAGCAGTTCTTC.

With respect to this clone: At one of its ends the junction is not consistent with the germline gene, which may arise from a read error. The rearrangement uses TRBV7-7 and TRBJ2-3; 8 bases fit TRBD2. CDR1 SSHAT and CDR2 FNYEAQ come from the germline V gene (reference sequence). The length of the CDR3 is 15 residues. In DNA form, the CDR3 reads TGTGCTAGCAGCCCACGGGGGGGTAAAACAGATACGCAGTATTTT. It is translated as CASSPRGGKTDTQYF. The whole variable domain, filled in from reference TRBV7-7 and TRBJ2-3, reads GAGVSQSPRYKVTKRGQDVTLRCDPISSHATLYWYQQALGQGPEFLTYFNYEAQPDKSGLPSDRFSAERPEGSISTLTIQRTEQRDSAMYRCASSPRGGKTDTQYFGPGTRLTVL.

The genes are TRBV27 and TRBJ2-7; D might be TRBD1 (6 bases). The CDR3 runs 14 residues. Germline V gene sequence: CDR1 MNHEY, CDR2 SMNVEV (reference sequence). V gave up 3 bases and J gave up 1 base, with 10 bases separating them. The CDR3 DNA is TGTGCCAGCAGTTTCCGGGACATATCCTACGAGCAGTACTTC. It encodes CASSFRDISYEQYF.

This chain connects TRBV19 to TRBJ2-6, with TRBD1 matching 9 bases. V was pared by 1 base and J by 3 bases, with 4 bases of the junction left unmatched. The CDR3 is 17 residues long. Looked up from germline, CDR1 is LNHDA and CDR2 is SQIVND (reference sequence). The CDR3 region is CASSIGTGVVGANVLTF. DNA for the CDR3: TGTGCCAGTAGTATAGGGACAGGGGTTGTTGGGGCCAACGTCCTGACTTTC.

The V gene is TRBV19, the J gene TRBJ1-1; possible D gene TRBD1, 5 bases. The CDR3 extends over 17 amino acids. V lost 10 bases and J lost 5, with 29 bases in between. Germline V gene lookup returns CDR1 LNHDA and CDR2 SQIVND (reference sequence). CDR3 loop: CAIKKEGPNFRETEAFF. DNA for the CDR3: TGTGCCATTAAAAAGGAGGGGCCGAATTTTCGGGAAACTGAAGCTTTCTTT.

The V and J genes are TRBV28 and TRBJ2-2; TRBD1 might be the D (5 bases). The CDR3 is 17 amino acids. Germline V lookup: CDR1 MDHEN, CDR2 SYDVKM. The germline V and J ends were trimmed by 8 bases and 2 bases, with 21 bases remaining between them. CDR3 protein: CASGRGLTTLNTGELFF. DNA for the CDR3: TGTGCCAGCGGAAGGGGCTTGACGACCCTTAACACCGGGGAGCTGTTTTTT.

V usage is TRBV9 and J usage is TRBJ2-7; TRBD2 agrees at 8 bases. CDR1 is SGDLS and CDR2 is YYNGEE in the germline V gene. Losses at the gene ends were 4 bases for V and 2 bases for J; bases not matched to a gene: 5. The CDR3 runs to 14 residues. CDR3 protein: CASSPAGDPYEQYF. The CDR3 DNA reads TGTGCCAGCAGCCCAGCGGGGGATCCCTACGAGCAGTACTTC.

The chain combines TRBV5-6 with TRBJ1-6, with 9 nucleotides matching TRBD1. The length of the CDR3 is 14 residues. The junction had 6 bases not matched to a gene; V was cut back by 6 bases and J by 8 bases. Per the germline V gene, CDR1 is SGHDT and CDR2 is YYEEEE. The CDR3 sequence is CASNPGQGYSPLHF. The CDR3 DNA follows: TGTGCCAGCAACCCGGGACAGGGCTATTCACCCCTCCACTTT.

The J gene is TRBJ2-2, the V gene TRBV30, with 8 bases lining up with TRBD1. Germline trimming cut 5 bases from V and 4 bases from J; bases unmatched to any gene: 6. The CDR3 loop spans 14 amino acids. Germline V gene data show CDR1 as GTSNPN and CDR2 as SVGIG (reference sequence). Here the CDR3 reads CAWVTGVGTGELFF. The CDR3 DNA follows: TGTGCCTGGGTGACAGGGGTGGGCACCGGGGAGCTGTTTTTT.

The rearrangement uses TRBV4-1 and TRBJ1-2; maybe TRBD1 (6 bases). The V gene lost 2 bases and the J gene lost 4 bases, with 17 bases spanning the gap. This CDR3 spans 16 amino acids. Germline CDR1 reads MGHRA; CDR2 reads YSYEKL. The CDR3 DNA follows: TGCGCCAGCAGCCAACAAACAGGGTTCAGCTCCTATGGCTACACCTTC. This translates into CASSQQTGFSSYGYTF.

This clone shows up as medium-sized by frequency. The chain couples TRBV10-3 to TRBJ2-3; TRBD2 might be the D (7 bases). The CDR3 spans 15 residues. The ends were cut back, 4 bases at V and 3 bases at J, with 14 bases in the middle. Germline CDR1 reads ENHRY; CDR2 reads SYGVKD. The CDR3 DNA sequence: TGTGCCATCAGTGTAGGCAGGGGAGGGACAGATACGCAGTATTTT. Protein product: CAISVGRGGTDTQYF.

J is TRBJ2-5 and V is TRBV19; D possibly corresponds to TRBD1 (6 bases). The end of the DNA is better explained by TRBJ2-7, so the J call may be wrong. This CDR3 is built from 15 residues. Germline CDR1 reads LNHDA; CDR2 reads SQIVND (reference sequence). The DNA for the CDR3 is TGTGCCAGTAGTATAAGTAGTACAGGGCGGTACGAGCAGTACTTC. It specifies CASSISSTGRYEQYF.

The CDR3 is CASSTGLRYGYTF. The CDR3 DNA reads TGTGCCAGCTCCACCGGGTTGCGTTATGGCTACACCTTC. V and J are TRBV18 and TRBJ1-2; D unclear. The CDR3 is 13 residues long. V lost 6 bases to trimming and J lost 5 bases, with 13 bases between them. The germline V gene encodes CDR1 KGHSH and CDR2 LQKENI.

V usage is TRBV19 and J usage is TRBJ1-5; TRBD1 agrees at 7 bases. There are 14 residues in the CDR3. V lost 6 bases and J lost 11; bases outside the gene matches: 13. Germline-derived CDR1 and CDR2 are LNHDA and SQIVND (reference sequence). The chain's CDR3 is CASREGAALSAQHF. The CDR3 DNA reads as TGTGCCAGTAGGGAGGGGGCAGCACTATCAGCCCAGCATTTT.

In nucleotides, the CDR3 is TGTGCCAGCAGCTCACGACAGGGGAGCACAGATACGCAGTATTTT. Its translation: CASSSRQGSTDTQYF. The rearrangement links TRBV13 to TRBJ2-3, with 8 bases aligning to TRBD1. Germline CDR1 PRHDT, CDR2 FYEKMQ (reference sequence). V shed 4 bases, J shed 0 bases, and the junction held 3 bases outside the gene matches. The CDR3 contains 15 residues.

CDR3: CASSSTGGGYEQFF. In DNA form, the CDR3 reads TGCGCCAGCAGCTCCACAGGGGGTGGGTATGAGCAGTTCTTC. The chain couples TRBV5-1 to TRBJ2-1; 8 bases agree with TRBD1. The CDR3 has 14 amino acids. V dropped 3 bases and J dropped 8; count of bases not matched to a gene: 7. Germline CDR1 reads SGHRS; CDR2 reads YFSETQ.

This chain uses TRBV10-3 with TRBJ2-5, with 11 positions matching TRBD1. TRBJ2-7 matches the DNA end more closely, so the J call is doubtful. The CDR3 runs 14 residues. CDR1 and CDR2 from the germline V gene are ENHRY and SYGVKD. CDR3 in amino acids: CAISRTGGPDEQYF. In DNA, the CDR3 is TGTGCCATCAGTAGGACAGGGGGCCCTGACGAGCAGTACTTC.

CDR3 in DNA: TGTGCCAGCAGGTGGACAGGGGAGGTCTCGCCCCTCCACTTT. It is translated as CASRWTGEVSPLHF. The J gene is TRBJ1-6, the V gene TRBV7-2; 9 positions agree with TRBD1. The CDR3 runs 14 residues. V trimming: 6 bases; J trimming: 13 bases; junction bases outside the gene matches: 10. Germline assignment: CDR1 SGHTA and CDR2 FQGNSA.

The genes are TRBV4-1 and TRBJ2-3; 7 bases are a match to TRBD2. Germline trimming cut 2 bases from V and 0 bases from J; bases unmatched to any gene: 5. The CDR3 is 16 amino acids. CDR1 and CDR2 (germline): MGHRA, YSYEKL. CDR3 coding DNA: TGCGCCAGCAGCCAATATCTAGCGGTTAGCACAGATACGCAGTATTTT. The encoded protein is CASSQYLAVSTDTQYF.

The chain couples TRBV6-5 to TRBJ1-5; D is undetermined. V gave up 0 bases and J gave up 4 bases, with 10 bases separating them. The CDR3 covers 15 residues. The V gene's germline CDR1 is MNHEY and CDR2 SVGAGI. The chain's CDR3 is CASSYSLTGNQPQHF. CDR3 DNA: TGTGCCAGCAGTTACTCATTAACGGGGAATCAGCCCCAGCATTTT.

The gene calls are TRBV5-5 and TRBJ2-6; 7 positions match TRBD1. With 1 base clipped from V and 0 bases from J, the junction kept 13 bases outside the gene matches. This CDR3 is built from 20 residues. Germline loops: CDR1 SGHKS, CDR2 YYEKEE (reference sequence). The CDR3 DNA sequence: TGTGCCAGCAGCTTGAGGGACAGTAATCCACAAAACTCTGGGGCCAACGTCCTGACTTTC. It codes for CASSLRDSNPQNSGANVLTF.

This chain uses TRBV5-6 with TRBJ2-7; D is unresolved. There are 13 residues in the CDR3. V lost 1 base and J lost 0, with 5 bases in between. Germline V lookup: CDR1 SGHDT, CDR2 YYEEEE. CDR3 loop: CASSLRSSYEQYF. CDR3 bases: TGTGCCAGCAGCTTGCGGAGCTCCTACGAGCAGTACTTC.

The chain carries TRBV6-5 and TRBJ1-1, with 7 positions matching TRBD1. This CDR3 comprises 14 residues. Germline V gene lookup returns CDR1 MNHEY and CDR2 SVGAGI. The V and J ends lost 5 bases and 2 bases, in that order; junction bases with no gene match: 5. The CDR3 bases are TGTGCCAGCAGTACAGGACAGGATAACACTGAAGCTTTCTTT. It yields the protein CASSTGQDNTEAFF.

The chain combines TRBV30 with TRBJ1-2; 12 bases are a match to TRBD1. The CDR3 loop spans 16 amino acids. Trimming took 3 bases from V and 8 from J; bases not matched to a gene: 13. CDR1 and CDR2 from the germline V gene are GTSNPN and SVGIG (reference sequence). CDR3 DNA sequence: TGTGCCTGGAGAAACCGGGACAGGGGGCGATCAGAAGGCTACACCTTC. Its protein is CAWRNRDRGRSEGYTF.

This sequence joins TRBV7-9 and TRBJ2-7; perhaps TRBD2 as D (5 bases). This CDR3 region has 17 residues. Germline V gives CDR1 SEHNR, CDR2 FQNEAQ (reference sequence). V was shortened by 1 base and J by 4 bases, with 20 bases between the two germline ends. This CDR3 is CASSLDTTPGKGYEQYF. The CDR3 nucleotides are TGTGCCAGCAGCTTAGACACGACTCCGGGAAAGGGATACGAGCAGTACTTC. Looking up the rest from reference TRBV7-9 and TRBJ2-7 gives the full variable domain: DTGVSQNPRHKITKRGQNVTFRCDPISEHNRLYWYRQTLGQGPEFLTYFQNEAQLEKSRLLSDRFSAERPKGSFSTLEIQRTEQGDSAMYLCASSLDTTPGKGYEQYFGPGTRLTVT.